These 10 T cell receptor beta chains were all obtained from the same sample, sequenced in a study of CD8+CD57+ T cells in acquired aplastic anemia. The template used for profiling TCR beta VDJ and CDR3 was genomic DNA. TCRdb used MiXCR to reprocess the reads, holding one entry per CDR3 protein. Of some 120,000 distinct CDR3 sequences in the sample, 45% to 60% were seen once. Those patients picked for sequencing had displayed CD8+CD57+ cell expansion on flow cytometry. The source material was sorted CD4+, CD8+, or CD8+CD57+ T cells (not recorded which) from PBMCs. The receptors stem from a human donor with aplastic anemia.

This clonotype was recorded at least ten times. The V gene is TRBV6-2 or TRBV6-3, the J gene TRBJ1-6; D gene ambiguous. Germline V gives CDR1 MNHEY, CDR2 SVGEGT. The V and J ends lost 2 bases and 7 bases respectively, with 15 bases between them. The CDR3 has 16 amino acids. The CDR3 reads CASSYTLGSPNSPLHF. As DNA, the CDR3 is TGTGCCAGCAGTTACACCCTGGGATCTCCCAATTCACCCCTCCACTTT.

J is TRBJ2-5 and V is TRBV2; 7 nucleotides agree with TRBD1. Germline V gene sequence: CDR1 SNHLY, CDR2 FYNNEI. The CDR3 has 16 residues. The J segment lost 2 bases and the V segment lost 3 bases, leaving 9 bases of the junction unmatched. The CDR3 DNA follows: TGTGCCAGCAGTGACCCGGACAGGAGCCTACAAGAGACCCAGTACTTC. Translation gives CASSDPDRSLQETQYF.

This clonotype has ten or more counts. The rearrangement joins TRBV16 to TRBJ2-3, with D perhaps matching TRBD2 (6 bases). Germline values: CDR1 KGHSY, CDR2 FQNENV. This CDR3 is 13 amino acids long. V was pared by 5 bases and J by 4 bases, with 10 bases between. The CDR3 here is CASSGGGADTQYF. The DNA of the CDR3 is TGTGCCAGCAGCGGAGGCGGGGCAGATACGCAGTATTTT. Filled out from reference TRBV16 and TRBJ2-3, the complete variable domain reads GEEVAQTPKHLVRGEGQKAKLYCAPIKGHSYVFWYQQVLKNEFKFLISFQNENVFDETGMPKERFSAKCLPNSPCSLEIQATKLEDSAVYFCASSGGGADTQYFGPGTRLTVL.

In this sample, this clonotype turned up a few times. This chain links TRBV4-1 with TRBJ2-1, with 7 bases aligning to TRBD1. The germline V gene has CDR1 MGHRA and CDR2 YSYEKL. V shed 0 bases, J shed 7 bases, and the junction held 12 bases outside the gene matches. The CDR3 spans 17 residues. The CDR3: CASSQDRQGILYNEQFF. The CDR3 region has the DNA TGCGCCAGCAGCCAAGACCGACAGGGTATCTTGTATAATGAGCAGTTCTTC.

This chain joins TRBV27 and TRBJ1-2; 10 positions match TRBD1. The germline CDR1 and CDR2 sequences are MNHEY and SMNVEV (reference sequence). J was trimmed by 7 bases and V by 4 bases; bases with no gene match: 0. This CDR3 is built from 12 residues. The CDR3 region is CASSWTGGGYTF. Here the CDR3 DNA reads TGTGCCAGCAGTTGGACAGGGGGTGGCTACACCTTC.

This clonotype showed up many times. The chain combines TRBV14 with TRBJ2-2, with unresolved D. V was cut by 0 bases and J by 4 bases, with 9 bases left in between. This CDR3 region has 15 residues. Germline CDR1 SGHDN, CDR2 FVKESK. The CDR3 sequence is CASSQEVRPTGELFF. CDR3 DNA: TGTGCCAGCAGCCAAGAAGTCAGGCCCACCGGGGAGCTGTTTTTT.

The rearrangement joins TRBV30 to TRBJ2-1; D remains unclear. Germline CDR1 is GTSNPN and CDR2 is SVGIG (reference sequence). V was cut by 4 bases and J by 7 bases, with 17 bases left in between. The CDR3 has 14 residues. The CDR3, as DNA: TGTGCCTGGACAGGTCTACTATATACAAATGAGCAGTTCTTC. Protein sequence: CAWTGLLYTNEQFF.

This clonotype appeared many times. The V and J genes are TRBV7-2 and TRBJ2-7; 11 bases match TRBD2. The trim removed 5 bases at V and 3 bases at J, leaving 3 bases unmatched. The CDR3 is made up of 14 amino acids. Germline V CDR1 and CDR2: SGHTA, FQGNSA. The CDR3 nucleotides read TGTGCCAGCAGCGATACTAGCGGGAGCTACGAGCAGTACTTC. As protein: CASSDTSGSYEQYF. Combining the CDR3 with reference TRBV7-2 and TRBJ2-7 gives the whole variable domain GAGVSQSPSNKVTEKGKDVELRCDPISGHTALYWYRQSLGQGLEFLIYFQGNSAPDKSGLPSDRFSAERTGGSVSTLTIQRTQQEDSAVYLCASSDTSGSYEQYFGPGTRLTVT.

The chain is built from TRBV14 and TRBJ2-6; 9 nucleotides align to TRBD1. The CDR3 loop spans 21 amino acids. V shed 4 bases, J shed 0 bases, and the junction held 16 bases outside the gene matches. From germline, CDR1 is SGHDN and CDR2 FVKESK. The CDR3 reads CASSPRPGTGSPFSGANVLTF. The CDR3 DNA sequence: TGTGCCAGCAGCCCCCGTCCCGGGACAGGGTCACCATTCTCTGGGGCCAACGTCCTGACTTTC. Looking up the rest from reference TRBV14 and TRBJ2-6 gives the full variable domain: EAGVTQFPSHSVIEKGQTVTLRCDPISGHDNLYWYRRVMGKEIKFLLHFVKESKQDESGMPNNRFLAERTGGTYSTLKVQPAELEDSGVYFCASSPRPGTGSPFSGANVLTFGAGSRLTVL.

The J gene is TRBJ2-3, the V gene TRBV10-3; 10 nucleotides line up with TRBD2. The CDR3 totals 16 residues. Germline assignment: CDR1 ENHRY and CDR2 SYGVKD. J gave up 3 bases and V 4 bases, and 7 bases lay outside the gene matches. The chain's CDR3 is CAISGLSGGATDTQYF. The CDR3 DNA reads TGTGCCATCAGTGGACTGAGCGGGGGGGCTACAGATACGCAGTATTTT.